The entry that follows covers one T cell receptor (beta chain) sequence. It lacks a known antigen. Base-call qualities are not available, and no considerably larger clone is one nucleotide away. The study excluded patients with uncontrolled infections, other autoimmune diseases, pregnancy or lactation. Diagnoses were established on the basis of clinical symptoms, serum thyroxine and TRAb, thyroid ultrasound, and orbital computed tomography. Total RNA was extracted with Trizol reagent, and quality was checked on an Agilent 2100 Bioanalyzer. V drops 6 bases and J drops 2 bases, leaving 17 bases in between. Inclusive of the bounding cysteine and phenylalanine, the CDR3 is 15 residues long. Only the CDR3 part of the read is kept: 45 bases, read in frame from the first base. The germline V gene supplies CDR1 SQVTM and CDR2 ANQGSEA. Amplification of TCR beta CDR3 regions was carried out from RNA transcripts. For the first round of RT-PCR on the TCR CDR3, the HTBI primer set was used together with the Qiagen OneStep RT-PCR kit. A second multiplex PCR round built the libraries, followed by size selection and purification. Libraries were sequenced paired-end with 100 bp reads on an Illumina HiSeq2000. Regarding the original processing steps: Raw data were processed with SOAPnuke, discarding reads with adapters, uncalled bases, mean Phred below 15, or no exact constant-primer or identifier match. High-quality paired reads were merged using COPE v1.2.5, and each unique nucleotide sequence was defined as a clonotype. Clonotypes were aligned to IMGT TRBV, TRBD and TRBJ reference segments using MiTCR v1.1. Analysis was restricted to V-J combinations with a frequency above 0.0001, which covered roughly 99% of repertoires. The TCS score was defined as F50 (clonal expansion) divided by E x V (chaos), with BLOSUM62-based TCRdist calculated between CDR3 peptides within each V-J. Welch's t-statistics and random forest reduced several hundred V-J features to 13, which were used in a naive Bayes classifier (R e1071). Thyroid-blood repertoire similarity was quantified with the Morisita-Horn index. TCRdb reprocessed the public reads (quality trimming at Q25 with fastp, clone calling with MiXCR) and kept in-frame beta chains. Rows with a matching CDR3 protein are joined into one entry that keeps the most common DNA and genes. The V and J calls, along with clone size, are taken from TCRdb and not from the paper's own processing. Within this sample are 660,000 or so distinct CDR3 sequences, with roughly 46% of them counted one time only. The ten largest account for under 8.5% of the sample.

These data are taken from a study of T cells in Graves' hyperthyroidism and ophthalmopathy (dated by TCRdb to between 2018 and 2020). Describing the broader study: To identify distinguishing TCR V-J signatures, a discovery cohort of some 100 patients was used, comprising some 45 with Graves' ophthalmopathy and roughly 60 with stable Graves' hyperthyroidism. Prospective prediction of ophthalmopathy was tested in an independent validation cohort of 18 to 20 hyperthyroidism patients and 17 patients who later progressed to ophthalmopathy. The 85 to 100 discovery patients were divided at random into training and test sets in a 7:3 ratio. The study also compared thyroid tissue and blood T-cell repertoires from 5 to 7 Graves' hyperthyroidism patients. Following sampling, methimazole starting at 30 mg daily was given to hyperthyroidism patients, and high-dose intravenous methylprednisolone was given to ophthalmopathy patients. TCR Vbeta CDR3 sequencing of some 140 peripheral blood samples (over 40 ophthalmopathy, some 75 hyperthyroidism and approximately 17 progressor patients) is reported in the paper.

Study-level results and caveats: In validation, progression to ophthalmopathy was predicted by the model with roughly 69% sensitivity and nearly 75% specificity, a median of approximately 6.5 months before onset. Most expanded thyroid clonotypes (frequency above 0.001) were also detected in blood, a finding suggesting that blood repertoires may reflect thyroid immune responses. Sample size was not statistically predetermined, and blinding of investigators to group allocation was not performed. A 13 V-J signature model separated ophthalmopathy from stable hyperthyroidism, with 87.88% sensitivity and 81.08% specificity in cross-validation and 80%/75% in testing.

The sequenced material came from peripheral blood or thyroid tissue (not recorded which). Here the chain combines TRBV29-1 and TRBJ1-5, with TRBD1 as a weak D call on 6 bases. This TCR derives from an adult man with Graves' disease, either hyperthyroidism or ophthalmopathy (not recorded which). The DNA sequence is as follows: TGCAGCGTCGTAACCCGGGGGCTAGGCAATCAGCCCCAGCATTTT. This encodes CSVVTRGLGNQPQHF.